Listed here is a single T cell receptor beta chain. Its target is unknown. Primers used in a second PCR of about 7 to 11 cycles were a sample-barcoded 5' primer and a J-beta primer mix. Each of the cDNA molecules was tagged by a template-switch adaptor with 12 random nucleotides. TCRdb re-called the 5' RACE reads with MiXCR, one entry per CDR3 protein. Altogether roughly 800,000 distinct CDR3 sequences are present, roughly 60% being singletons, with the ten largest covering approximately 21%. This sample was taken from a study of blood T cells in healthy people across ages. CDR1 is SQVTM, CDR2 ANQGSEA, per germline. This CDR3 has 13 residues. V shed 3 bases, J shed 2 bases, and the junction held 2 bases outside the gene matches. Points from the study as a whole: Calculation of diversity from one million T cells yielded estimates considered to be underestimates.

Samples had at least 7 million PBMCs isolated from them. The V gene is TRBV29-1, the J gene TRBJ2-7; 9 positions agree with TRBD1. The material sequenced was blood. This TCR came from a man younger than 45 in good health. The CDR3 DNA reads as TGCAGCGTTGAGGGACAGGGAACCTACGAGCAGTACTTC. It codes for CSVEGQGTYEQYF.